This T cell receptor beta chain was identified in a study of blood T cell repertoires in COVID-19. Study summary: From the United States, Italy and Spain came samples of acute and convalescent COVID-19. Sources were T cells, B-cell-depleted T cells, or PBMCs; the material itself was cDNA or gDNA.

Original processing methods: The authors estimated nucleated cell counts from reference gene primer amplification. The assay was immunoSEQ multiplex PCR, and TCRdb's table has in-frame clones only and misses some. The V and J calls and clone size were taken over from that table, and D and trimming were inferred from the DNA. The sample records some 270,000 clones, roughly 80% being singletons. CDR1 and CDR2 from the germline V gene are SGHTA and FQGTGA. The CDR3 has 16 amino acids. The trim removed 8 bases at V and 3 bases at J, leaving 12 bases unmatched. Enrolled during active infection, Seattle patients were then followed longitudinally.

The chain has TRBV7-3 and TRBJ2-2, with 7 bases aligning to TRBD2. Sequenced material: peripheral blood. The receptor comes from a person aged 70 to 85 with COVID-19, enrolled during active disease. DNA for the CDR3: TGTGCCAGCTCGGCGAGAGCTAGCGGATACACCGGGGAGCTGTTTTTT. Its protein product is CASSARASGYTGELFF.